The next 5 T cell receptor beta chains were all read from a single sample in a study of shared T cell receptors in the human thymus. This table comes from immunoSEQ multiplex PCR, and its TCRdb copy is limited to in-frame clones, with some not included. Of over 65,000 clones listed, about 95% are singletons. Source material: thymocytes. Receptor source: a human donor.

This CDR3 reads CASSGGLARGSQETQYF. The CDR3 DNA follows: TGTGCCAGCAGTGGGGGACTAGCACGGGGCTCCCAAGAGACCCAGTACTTC. The V gene is TRBV25-1, the J gene TRBJ2-5, with TRBD2 matching 9 bases. The V gene end was trimmed by 4 bases and the J gene end by 1 base; junction bases not matched to a gene: 10. Germline V lookup: CDR1 MGHDK, CDR2 SYGVNS. This CDR3 comprises 17 residues.

The chain is built from TRBV6-6 and TRBJ1-4, with a possible D match to TRBD1 (5 bases). The CDR3 is 15 residues long. V lost 3 bases, J lost 5 bases, and 13 bases lay in between. The germline CDR1 and CDR2 sequences are MNHNY and SVGAGI (reference sequence). The CDR3 region has the DNA TGTGCCAGCAGTTATTCGGACACCTGGAATGAAAAACTGTTTTTT. It translates to CASSYSDTWNEKLFF.

The chain combines TRBV2 with TRBJ1-1, with D hard to call. Germline loops: CDR1 SNHLY, CDR2 FYNNEI. This CDR3 comprises 13 residues. Between the trimmed V and J ends, which lost 7 bases and 0 bases, there was a span of 9 bases. CDR3 loop: CASMARLNTEAFF. CDR3 DNA sequence: TGTGCCAGCATGGCCCGGTTGAACACTGAAGCTTTCTTT.

The chain links TRBV5-4 to TRBJ2-7; 12 bases are shared with TRBD1. The CDR3 is 19 amino acids. V shed 2 bases and J 0 bases; nucleotides not matched to a gene: 12. Germline CDR1 SGHNT, CDR2 YYREEE (reference sequence). The CDR3 nucleotides are TGTGCCAGCAGCTTCTACCGGGACAGGGGGCATCCGAGCTCCTACGAGCAGTACTTC. It is translated as CASSFYRDRGHPSSYEQYF. Using reference TRBV5-4 and TRBJ2-7 for the parts outside the CDR3, the full variable domain is ETGVTQSPTHLIKTRGQQVTLRCSSQSGHNTVSWYQQALGQGPQFIFQYYREEENGRGNFPPRFSGLQFPNYSSELNVNALELDDSALYLCASSFYRDRGHPSSYEQYFGPGTRLTVT.

The chain carries TRBV6-5 and TRBJ1-5, with D perhaps matching TRBD1 (5 bases). Trimming stripped 2 bases from V and 4 bases from J, with 12 bases between. The CDR3 covers 15 residues. Looked up from germline, CDR1 is MNHEY and CDR2 is SVGAGI. The CDR3, as DNA: TGTGCCAGCAGTTACGATCGGCAGGGTAATCAGCCCCAGCATTTT. Its protein is CASSYDRQGNQPQHF.